This T cell receptor beta chain was obtained from a study of T cells after yellow fever vaccination. This clonotype was detected many times. TCRdb re-called the 5' RACE reads with MiXCR, one entry per CDR3 protein. This table has about 240,000 distinct CDR3 sequences, 6.9% appearing once. CDR1 and CDR2 from the germline V gene are DFQATT and SNEGSKA (reference sequence). Trimming shortened V by 0 bases and J by 4 bases, and 10 bases separated the two germline ends. This CDR3 has 13 amino acids. This chain uses TRBV20-1 with TRBJ2-7; D is undetermined. This sample comprised CD4+ T cells sorted from PBMCs, obtained 15 days after the yellow fever booster vaccination. The TCR originated in a man younger than 40 who received the YFV17D yellow fever vaccine. The CDR3 DNA is TGCAGTGCTAGAGAACGGGTTTTTTACGAGCAGTACTTC. Its protein product is CSARERVFYEQYF.